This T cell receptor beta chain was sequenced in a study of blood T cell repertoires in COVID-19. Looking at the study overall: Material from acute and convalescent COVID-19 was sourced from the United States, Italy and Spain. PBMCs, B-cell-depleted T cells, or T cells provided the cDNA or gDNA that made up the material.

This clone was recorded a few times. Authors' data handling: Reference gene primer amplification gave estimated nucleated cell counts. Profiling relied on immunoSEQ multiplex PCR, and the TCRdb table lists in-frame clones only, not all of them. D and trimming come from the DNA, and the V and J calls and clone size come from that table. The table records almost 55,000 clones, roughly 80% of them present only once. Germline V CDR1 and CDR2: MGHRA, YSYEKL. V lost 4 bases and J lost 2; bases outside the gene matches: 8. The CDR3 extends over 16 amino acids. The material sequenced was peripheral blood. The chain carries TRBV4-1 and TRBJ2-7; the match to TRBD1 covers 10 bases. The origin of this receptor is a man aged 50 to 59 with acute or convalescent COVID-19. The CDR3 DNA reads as TGCGCCAGCAGCCCCGGACAGGGGGTTTCCACCTACGAGCAGTACTTC. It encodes CASSPGQGVSTYEQYF.